The source of this T cell receptor (beta chain) is a study of blood T cell repertoires in COVID-19. V lost 2 bases to trimming and J lost 1 base, with 8 bases between them. The germline gives CDR1 KGHSH, CDR2 LQKENI. The CDR3 is 14 amino acids. Assay: immunoSEQ multiplex PCR; the TCRdb copy retains only in-frame clones and omits some. This sample has 400,000 to 550,000 clones, with around nine tenths found just once. This sequence joins TRBV18 and TRBJ1-2; a possible D gene is TRBD1 (6 bases). This TCR derives from a woman in her late teens or twenties with acute COVID-19. The source material was PBMCs or T cells enriched from blood (not recorded which). The CDR3 protein is CASSPGGFNYGYTF. CDR3 coding DNA: TGTGCCAGCTCACCAGGGGGCTTTAACTATGGCTACACCTTC.